This T cell receptor beta chain is from a study of human T cells and chemical hapten exposure. Study summary: TCR yields differed between samples (mainly from small differences in pooled library volume). General study findings and limits: The number of TCRs over 1 in 1000 frequency stayed unchanged after DPC.

The sample holds many counts of this clonotype. Its cognate antigen is unknown. In the library, unique molecular identifiers were attached to individual cDNA molecules. In the study's own analysis: Sample-level TCR yields exhibited a median of around 100,000, with a range of roughly 20,000 to 750,000. Via MiXCR, TCRdb re-called the RACE reads, giving one row per CDR3 protein. None of the V and J calls come from the authors' own analysis; TCRdb made them. The table has about 65,000 distinct CDR3 sequences, around 6.1% seen once; the top ten hold around 3.4%. V lost 0 bases, J lost 1 base, and 10 bases lay in between. Per the germline V gene, CDR1 is MNHEY and CDR2 is SMNVEV (reference sequence). The CDR3 runs 16 residues. Time point: healthy volunteer bleed at 6 weeks. Total RNA was extracted from unfractionated whole blood.

The sample consisted of whole blood. The chain uses TRBV27 and TRBJ2-4, with D hard to call. The TCR was taken from a female donor in good health. Some clones in this sample may be carry-over from other donors' samples. CDR3 region: CASSLSGQVAKNIQYF. The CDR3 DNA follows: TGTGCCAGCAGTTTATCAGGCCAGGTGGCCAAAAACATTCAGTACTTC.